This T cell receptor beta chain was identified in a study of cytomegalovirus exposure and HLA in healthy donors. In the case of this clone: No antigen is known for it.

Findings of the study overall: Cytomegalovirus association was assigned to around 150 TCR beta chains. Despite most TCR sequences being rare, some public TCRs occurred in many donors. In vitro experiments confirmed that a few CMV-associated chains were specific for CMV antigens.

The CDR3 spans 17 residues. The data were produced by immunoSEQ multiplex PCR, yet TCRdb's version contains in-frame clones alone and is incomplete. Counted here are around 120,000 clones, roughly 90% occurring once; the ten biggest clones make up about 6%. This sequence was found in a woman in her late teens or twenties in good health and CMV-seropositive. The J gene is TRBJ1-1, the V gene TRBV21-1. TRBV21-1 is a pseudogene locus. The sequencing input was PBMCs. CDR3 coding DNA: TGTGCCAGCAGCAAAGCGGGGAGGGACGGAGATCCCCCTGAAGCTTTCTTT. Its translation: CASSKAGRDGDPPEAFF.